The present TCR beta chain was sequenced within a study of cytomegalovirus exposure and HLA in healthy donors. This PCR relied on a set of 60 Vbeta primers and 13 Jbeta primers. Clones were read by immunoSEQ multiplex PCR, and TCRdb kept only the in-frame ones, dropping some. The table includes about 150,000 clones, approximately 81% detected once. This clonotype was sampled from a boy between 2 and 10 years old in good health and CMV-seronegative. The source material was PBMCs.

The chain's CDR3 is CATSTHRVADNSPLHF. The CDR3 nucleotides read TGTGCCACCAGCACGCACAGGGTCGCGGATAATTCACCCCTCCACTTT. This chain uses TRBV15 with TRBJ1-6, with D possibly matching TRBD1 (6 bases). V gave up 4 bases and J gave up 5 bases, with 15 bases separating them. Looked up from germline, CDR1 is LNHNV and CDR2 is YYDKDF (reference sequence). The CDR3 consists of 16 residues.